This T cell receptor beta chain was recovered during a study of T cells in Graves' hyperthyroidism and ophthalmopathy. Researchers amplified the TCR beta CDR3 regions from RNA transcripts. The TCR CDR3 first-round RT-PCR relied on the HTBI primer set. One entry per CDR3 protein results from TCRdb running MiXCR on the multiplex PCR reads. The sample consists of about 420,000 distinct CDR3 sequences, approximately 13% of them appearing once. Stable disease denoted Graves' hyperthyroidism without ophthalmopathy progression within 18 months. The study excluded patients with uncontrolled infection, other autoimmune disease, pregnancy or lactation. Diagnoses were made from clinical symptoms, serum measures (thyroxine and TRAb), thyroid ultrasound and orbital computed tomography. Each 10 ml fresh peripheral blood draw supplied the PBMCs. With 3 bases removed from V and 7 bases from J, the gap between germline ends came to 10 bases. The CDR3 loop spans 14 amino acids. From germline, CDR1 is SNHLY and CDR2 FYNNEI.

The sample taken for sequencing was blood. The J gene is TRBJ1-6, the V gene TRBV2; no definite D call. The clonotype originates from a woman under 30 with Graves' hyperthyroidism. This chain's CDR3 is CASSDGLWNSPLHF. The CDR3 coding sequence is TGTGCCAGCAGTGATGGTTTATGGAATTCACCCCTCCACTTT.